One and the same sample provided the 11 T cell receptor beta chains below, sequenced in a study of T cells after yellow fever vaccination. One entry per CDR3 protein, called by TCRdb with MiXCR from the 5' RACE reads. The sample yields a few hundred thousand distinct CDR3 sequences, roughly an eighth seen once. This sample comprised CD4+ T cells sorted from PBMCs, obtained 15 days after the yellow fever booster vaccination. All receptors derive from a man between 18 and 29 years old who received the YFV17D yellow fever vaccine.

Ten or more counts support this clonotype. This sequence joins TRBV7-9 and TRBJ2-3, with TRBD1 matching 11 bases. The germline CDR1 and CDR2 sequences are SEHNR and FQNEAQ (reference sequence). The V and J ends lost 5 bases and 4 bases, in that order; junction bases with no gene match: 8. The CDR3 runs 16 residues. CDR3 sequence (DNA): TGTGCCAGCAGCCAGCGGACAGGGGGCAGAGCAGATACGCAGTATTTT. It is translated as CASSQRTGGRADTQYF.

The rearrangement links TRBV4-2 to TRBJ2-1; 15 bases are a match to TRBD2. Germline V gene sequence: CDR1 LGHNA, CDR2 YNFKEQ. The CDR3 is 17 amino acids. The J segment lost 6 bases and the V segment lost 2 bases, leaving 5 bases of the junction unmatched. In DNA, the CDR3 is TGTGCCAGCAGCCAACCGCGGACTAGCGGGGGGGCCAATGAGCAGTTCTTC. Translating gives CASSQPRTSGGANEQFF.

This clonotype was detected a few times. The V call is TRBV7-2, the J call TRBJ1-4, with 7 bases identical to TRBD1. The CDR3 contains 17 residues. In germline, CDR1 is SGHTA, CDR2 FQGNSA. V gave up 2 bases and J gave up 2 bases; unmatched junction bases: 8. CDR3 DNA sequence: TGTGCCAGCAGCTTACGAGGGGGCAGGCGGACTAATGAAAAACTGTTTTTT. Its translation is CASSLRGGRRTNEKLFF.

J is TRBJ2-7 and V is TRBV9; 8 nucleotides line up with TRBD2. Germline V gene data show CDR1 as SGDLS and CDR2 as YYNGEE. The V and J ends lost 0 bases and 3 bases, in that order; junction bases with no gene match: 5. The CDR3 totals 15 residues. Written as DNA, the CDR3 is TGTGCCAGCAGCGTAGAGGGCAGCGGGGGCTACGAGCAGTACTTC. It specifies CASSVEGSGGYEQYF.

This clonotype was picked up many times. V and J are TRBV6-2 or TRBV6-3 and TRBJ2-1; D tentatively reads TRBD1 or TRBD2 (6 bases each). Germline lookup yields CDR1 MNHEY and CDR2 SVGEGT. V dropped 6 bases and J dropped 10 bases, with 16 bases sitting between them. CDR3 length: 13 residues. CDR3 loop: CASSYRGRREQFF. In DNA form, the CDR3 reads TGTGCCAGCAGCTACCGGGGGCGTCGAGAGCAGTTCTTC.

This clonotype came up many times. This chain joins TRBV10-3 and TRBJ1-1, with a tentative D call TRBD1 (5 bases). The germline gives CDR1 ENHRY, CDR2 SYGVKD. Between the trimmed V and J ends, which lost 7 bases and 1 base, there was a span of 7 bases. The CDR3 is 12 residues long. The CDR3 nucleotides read TGTGCCATCATGGGGACGAACACTGAAGCTTTCTTT. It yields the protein CAIMGTNTEAFF.

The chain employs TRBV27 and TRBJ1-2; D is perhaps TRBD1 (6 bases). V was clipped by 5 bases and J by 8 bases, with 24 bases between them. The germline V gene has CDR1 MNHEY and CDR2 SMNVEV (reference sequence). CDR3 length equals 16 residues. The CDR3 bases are TGTGCCAGCAGTAGATCCACGGACAGAGGGGTTCGAGGCTACACCTTC. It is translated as CASSRSTDRGVRGYTF.

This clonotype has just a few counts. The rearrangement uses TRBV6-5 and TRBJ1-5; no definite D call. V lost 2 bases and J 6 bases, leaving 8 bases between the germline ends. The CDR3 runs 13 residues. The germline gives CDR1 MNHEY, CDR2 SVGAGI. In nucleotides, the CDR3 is TGTGCCAGCAGTTACGGCGGCACTCAGCCCCAGCATTTT. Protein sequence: CASSYGGTQPQHF.

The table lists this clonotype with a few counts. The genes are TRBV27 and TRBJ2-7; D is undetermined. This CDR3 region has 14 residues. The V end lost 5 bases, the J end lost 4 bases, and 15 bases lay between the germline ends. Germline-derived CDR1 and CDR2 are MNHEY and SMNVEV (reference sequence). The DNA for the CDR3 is TGTGCCAGCAGTCCCCGACCAGACGGATACGAGCAGTACTTC. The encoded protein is CASSPRPDGYEQYF.

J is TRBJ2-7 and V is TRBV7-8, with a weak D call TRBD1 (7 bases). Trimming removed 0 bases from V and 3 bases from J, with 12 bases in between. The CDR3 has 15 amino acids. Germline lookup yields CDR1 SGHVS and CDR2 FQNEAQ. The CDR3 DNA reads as TGTGCCAGCAGCTTAGCCCCCAGGGGGGACTACGAGCAGTACTTC. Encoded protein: CASSLAPRGDYEQYF.

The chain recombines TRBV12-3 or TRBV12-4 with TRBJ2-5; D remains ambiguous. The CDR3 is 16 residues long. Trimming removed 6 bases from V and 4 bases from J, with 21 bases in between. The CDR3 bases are TGTGCCAGCAGCCCCGGTCCGGCTGGCCGATTAGAGACCCAGTACTTC. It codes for CASSPGPAGRLETQYF.